This is a list of T cell receptor beta chains from one sample in a study of T-cell memory formation after mild COVID-19. TCRdb reprocessed the 5' RACE reads via MiXCR and lists one record per CDR3 protein. The sample yields hundreds of thousands of distinct CDR3 sequences, about 20% seen once. The sequencing sample was made of PBMCs or a T cell subset sorted from them (not recorded which). Every receptor here comes from an adult woman who had mild COVID-19 (a few samples of this study predate the infection). Cell type and time point are not known. The CDR3 runs from the conserved cysteine through the conserved F or W. A D gene is named only where the DNA matches it firmly. Part of the rows lack a size; the others show once, few, many or a class for expanded clones.

clone size	V gene	J gene	D gene	CDR3 protein	CDR3 DNA
.	TRBV5-5	TRBJ2-5	.	CASSGEVARGVETQYF	TGTGCCAGCAGCGGAGAGGTGGCGCGAGGTGTGGAGACCCAGTACTTC
.	TRBV19	TRBJ1-1	.	CASSLREWGTEAFF	TGTGCCAGTAGCTTACGGGAATGGGGCACTGAAGCTTTCTTT
.	TRBV6-5	TRBJ2-1	.	CASSYTGPYNEQFF	TGTGCCAGCAGTTACACAGGCCCCTACAATGAGCAGTTCTTC
.	TRBV24-1	TRBJ2-1	TRBD2	CATSESGTSGVNEQFF	TGTGCCACCAGTGAATCCGGGACTAGCGGGGTTAATGAGCAGTTCTTC
.	TRBV6-1	TRBJ2-7	.	CASSTHSAGYEQYF	TGTGCCAGCAGTACTCATAGTGCCGGGTACGAGCAGTACTTC
.	TRBV7-2	TRBJ2-1	TRBD2	CASSLRLAGVVYNEQFF	TGTGCCAGCAGCTTACGACTAGCGGGAGTGGTCTACAATGAGCAGTTCTTC
few	TRBV11-2	TRBJ2-3	TRBD1	CASSGRGTGPLTDTQYF	TGTGCCAGCAGCGGCCGCGGGACAGGCCCCCTCACAGATACGCAGTATTTT
.	TRBV5-4	TRBJ1-5	TRBD1	CASSLADRGNQPQHF	TGTGCCAGCAGCTTGGCCGACAGGGGCAATCAGCCCCAGCATTTT
many	TRBV12-3/TRBV12-4	TRBJ2-5	.	CASSLSPMETQYF	TGTGCCAGCAGTTTAAGCCCAATGGAGACCCAGTACTTC
.	TRBV20-1	TRBJ2-7	TRBD1	CSARPRGQRAVYSYEQYF	TGCAGTGCTAGACCTCGGGGACAGAGGGCAGTTTACTCCTACGAGCAGTACTTC
.	TRBV14	TRBJ2-5	TRBD2	CASSQNGLAGQETQYF	TGTGCCAGCAGCCAAAACGGACTAGCGGGACAAGAGACCCAGTACTTC
few	TRBV19	TRBJ1-1	.	CASSTGGSLNTEAFF	TGTGCCAGTAGTACGGGAGGGTCTCTGAACACTGAAGCTTTCTTT
few	TRBV12-3/TRBV12-4	TRBJ1-2	.	CASSPSDRRYGYTF	TGTGCCAGCAGTCCCTCTGACAGGCGCTATGGCTACACCTTC
.	TRBV3-1	TRBJ1-1	.	CASSGQQNTEAFF	TGTGCCAGCAGTGGTCAGCAGAACACTGAAGCTTTCTTT
.	TRBV29-1	TRBJ1-5	.	CSVAAGTGDQPKHF	.
few	TRBV20-1	TRBJ1-6	.	CSASRTDNSPLHF	TGCAGTGCTTCTAGGACGGACAATTCACCCCTCCACTTT
.	TRBV12-3/TRBV12-4	TRBJ2-1	.	CASSSNPWGGNEQFF	TGTGCCAGCAGTTCAAACCCTTGGGGAGGCAATGAGCAGTTCTTC
few	TRBV4-1	TRBJ1-6	.	CASSQDGQLFSPLHF	TGCGCCAGCAGCCAAGATGGCCAGCTATTTTCACCCCTCCACTTT
.	TRBV20-1	TRBJ1-2	.	CSARESGRANYGYTF	TGCAGTGCTAGAGAGTCGGGCAGGGCTAACTATGGCTACACCTTC
.	TRBV15	TRBJ2-7	.	CATSRDRGTSYEQYF	TGTGCCACCAGCAGAGATCGGGGCACCTCCTACGAGCAGTACTTC
few	TRBV4-1	TRBJ1-2	TRBD1	CASSQDPRTGEGYTF	TGCGCCAGCAGCCAAGATCCAAGGACAGGGGAAGGCTACACCTTC
few	TRBV10-3	TRBJ2-7	.	CAISEPKTGSYEQYF	TGTGCCATCAGTGAGCCGAAGACAGGCTCCTACGAGCAGTACTTC
.	TRBV29-1	TRBJ2-7	.	CSVEDRAAYEQYF	TGCAGCGTTGAAGATCGGGCCGCCTACGAGCAGTACTTC
few	TRBV20-1	TRBJ2-3	TRBD2	CSARNRRGYTDTQYF	TGCAGTGCTAGAAATCGGCGGGGGTACACAGATACGCAGTATTTT